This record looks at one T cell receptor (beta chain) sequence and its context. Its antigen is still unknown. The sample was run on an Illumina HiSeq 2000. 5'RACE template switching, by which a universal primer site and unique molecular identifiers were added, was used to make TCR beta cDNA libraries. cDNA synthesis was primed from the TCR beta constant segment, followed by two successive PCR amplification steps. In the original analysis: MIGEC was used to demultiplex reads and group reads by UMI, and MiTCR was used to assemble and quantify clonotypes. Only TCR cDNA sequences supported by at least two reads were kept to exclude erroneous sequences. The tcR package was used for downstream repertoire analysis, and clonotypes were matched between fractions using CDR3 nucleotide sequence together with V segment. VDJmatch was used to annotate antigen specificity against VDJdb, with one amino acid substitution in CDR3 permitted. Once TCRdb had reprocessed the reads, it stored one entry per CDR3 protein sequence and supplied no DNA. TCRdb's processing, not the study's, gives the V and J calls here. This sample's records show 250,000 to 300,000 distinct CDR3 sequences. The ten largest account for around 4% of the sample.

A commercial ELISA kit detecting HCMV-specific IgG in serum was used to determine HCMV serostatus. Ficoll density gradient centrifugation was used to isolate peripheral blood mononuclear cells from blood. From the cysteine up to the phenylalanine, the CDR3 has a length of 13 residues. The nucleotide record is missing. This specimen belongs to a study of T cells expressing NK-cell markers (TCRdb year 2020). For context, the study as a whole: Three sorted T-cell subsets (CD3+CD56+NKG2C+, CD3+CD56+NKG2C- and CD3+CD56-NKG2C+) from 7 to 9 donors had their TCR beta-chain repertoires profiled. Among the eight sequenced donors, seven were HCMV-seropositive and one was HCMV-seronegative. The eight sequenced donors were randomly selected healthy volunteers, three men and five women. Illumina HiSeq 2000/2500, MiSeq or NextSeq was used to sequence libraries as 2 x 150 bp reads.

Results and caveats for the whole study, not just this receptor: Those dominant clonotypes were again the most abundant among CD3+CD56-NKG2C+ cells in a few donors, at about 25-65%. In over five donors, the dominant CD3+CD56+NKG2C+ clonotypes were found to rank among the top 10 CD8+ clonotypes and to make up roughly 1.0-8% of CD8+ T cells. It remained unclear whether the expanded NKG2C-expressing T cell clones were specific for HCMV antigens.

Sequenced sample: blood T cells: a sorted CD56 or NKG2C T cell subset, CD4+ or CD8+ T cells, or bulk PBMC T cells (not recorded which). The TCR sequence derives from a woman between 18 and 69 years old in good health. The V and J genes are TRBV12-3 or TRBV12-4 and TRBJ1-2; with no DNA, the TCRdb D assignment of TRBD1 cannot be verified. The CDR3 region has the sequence CASSPSGGYGYTF.